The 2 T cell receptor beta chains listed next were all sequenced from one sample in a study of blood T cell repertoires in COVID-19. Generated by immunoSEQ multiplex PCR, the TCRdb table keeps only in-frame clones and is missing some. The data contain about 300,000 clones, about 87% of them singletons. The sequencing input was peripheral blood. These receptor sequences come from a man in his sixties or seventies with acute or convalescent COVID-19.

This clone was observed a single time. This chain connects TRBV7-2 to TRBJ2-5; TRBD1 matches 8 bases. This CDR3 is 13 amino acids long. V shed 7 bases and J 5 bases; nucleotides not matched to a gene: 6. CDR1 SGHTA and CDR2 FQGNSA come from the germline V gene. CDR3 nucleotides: TGTGCCAGCACCCAGGGGGCGGTGGAGACCCAGTACTTC. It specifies CASTQGAVETQYF.

CDR3 sequence (DNA): TGTGCCAGCAGCTCCGCGACCCCAGGGTACGAAGCTTTCTTT. As protein: CASSSATPGYEAFF. V is TRBV7-9 and J is TRBJ1-1, with a weak D call TRBD1 (5 bases). CDR1 and CDR2 from the germline V gene are SEHNR and FQNEAQ (reference sequence). V lost 4 bases to trimming and J lost 8 bases, with 17 bases between them. This CDR3 comprises 14 residues. The entire variable domain, with the rest obtained from reference TRBV7-9 and TRBJ1-1, is as follows: DTGVSQNPRHKITKRGQNVTFRCDPISEHNRLYWYRQTLGQGPEFLTYFQNEAQLEKSRLLSDRFSAERPKGSFSTLEIQRTEQGDSAMYLCASSSATPGYEAFFGQGTRLTVV.